The T cell receptor beta chain described here comes from a study of persistence of HIV-infected CD4 T cells. This was the immunoSEQ version 4 assay in survey mode. TCRdb keeps only in-frame clones here, not all; method: immunoSEQ multiplex PCR. The repertoire consists of 45,000 or so clones, with about nine tenths occurring once and the leading ten covering about 3.5%. J gave up 8 bases and V 2 bases, and 3 bases lay outside the gene matches. The CDR3 is 14 residues long. Germline V gene data show CDR1 as SGHTA and CDR2 as FQGNSA. Cells were stimulated nonspecifically with anti-CD3/anti-CD28 magnetic beads. Sorting selected CD4+ T cells upregulating both CD40 ligand and CD69. Regarding this clone: Its cognate antigen is unknown.

Sequencing was performed on CD4+ T cells sorted from PBMCs after roughly 20-hour stimulation, taken from a patient who received antiretroviral therapy. The chain carries TRBV7-2 and TRBJ2-2; 9 positions agree with TRBD2. The sequence was collected from an adult woman with HIV who was CMV-seropositive. The CDR3 DNA is TGTGCCAGCAGCTTACTAGCGGGGTTGGGGGAGCTGTTTTTT. Its translation is CASSLLAGLGELFF.